These T cell receptor beta chains were read from a single sample in a study of blood T cell repertoires in COVID-19. Method: immunoSEQ multiplex PCR; TCRdb's copy keeps in-frame clones and lacks some. The sample comprises 130,000 to 150,000 clones, around four fifths of which are singletons, and roughly 4.9% rests with the top ten. Sequenced material: peripheral blood. These receptors were collected from a human donor in a cohort sampled during active COVID-19. CDR3s include the opening cysteine and the closing phenylalanine or tryptophan.

J | V | CDR3
TRBJ2-2 | TRBV2 | CAGQSGGRGGELFF
TRBJ1-1 | TRBV19 | CASSIWGGTSMAEAFF
TRBJ1-3 | TRBV2 | CASIARSGNTIYF
TRBJ2-3 | TRBV18 | CASSGGDADTQYF
TRBJ1-1 | TRBV19 | CASTSPRWDSTRDTEAFF
TRBJ2-2 | TRBV2 | CASNQGRANTGELFF
TRBJ2-7 | TRBV6-6 | CASSQGGTAYEQYF
TRBJ2-7 | TRBV25-1 | CATSDSSSYEQYF
TRBJ1-2 | TRBV5-1 | CASSPGQGTHYGYTF
TRBJ2-5 | TRBV2 | CASSGGDRDQETQYF
TRBJ2-2 | TRBV4-1 | CASSTNLGTGELFF
TRBJ2-1 | TRBV9 | CASSVGIAGGNEQFF
TRBJ2-1 | TRBV2 | CASSDWIPGGFSEQFF
TRBJ2-7 | TRBV19 | CASTPGQGSYEQYF
TRBJ2-3 | TRBV29-1 | CSVEDFRDSDTDTQYF
TRBJ1-1 | TRBV29-1 | CSSQGSMNTEAFF
TRBJ2-2 | TRBV27 | CASSLLGAGELFF
TRBJ2-4 | TRBV21-1 | CASIPPGPPGAKNIQYF
TRBJ2-1 | TRBV9 | CASSQRTSGRDEQFF
TRBJ2-7 | TRBV18 | CASSPTQSYEQYF
TRBJ2-1 | TRBV7-2 | CASSSVGGAYNEQFF
TRBJ2-5 | TRBV15 | CATSRDSDRGWETQYF
TRBJ2-3 | TRBV19 | CASRSNLAGVPDTQYF
TRBJ1-1 | TRBV10-3 | CAVGPGGAAEAFF
TRBJ1-6 | TRBV7-9 | CASSTRGTNSPLHF
TRBJ1-2 | TRBV20-1 | CSASFGQGGLEGYTF
TRBJ2-2 | TRBV20-1 | CSASASNTGELFF
TRBJ1-2 | TRBV5-4 | CASSAQGRSDGYTF
TRBJ2-1 | TRBV21-1 | CASSKALTSRGSSEQFF
TRBJ2-2 | TRBV12-5 | CASGLGLANTGELFF
TRBJ2-3 | TRBV28 | CASSLLRGGTDTQYF
TRBJ2-2 | TRBV19 | CASSIKDRYTGELFF
TRBJ2-2 | TRBV28 | CASSPGWALRAGELFF
TRBJ1-3 | TRBV7-9 | CASSPSGTAGNTIYF
TRBJ2-3 | TRBV6-1 | CASSDTRGRSTDTQYF
TRBJ1-5 | TRBV24-1 | CATSDRQADQPQHF
TRBJ1-5 | TRBV2 | CASRDIQGNQPQHF
TRBJ1-1 | TRBV6-6 | CASRYQGAGNTEAFF
TRBJ1-1 | TRBV18 | CASSPPGGSDTEAFF
TRBJ2-3 | TRBV5-6 | CASSLRSGSMDTQYF
TRBJ2-1 | TRBV4-1 | CASSPGLAGGGQNEQFF
TRBJ2-3 | TRBV4-1 | CASSQDRGKRGTDTQYF
TRBJ1-4 | TRBV30 | CAWSPGTGAEKLFF
TRBJ2-1 | TRBV30 | CAWSTMRGSTYNEQFF
TRBJ1-5 | TRBV3-1/TRBV3-2 | CASSQRHSNQPQHF
TRBJ1-6 | TRBV28 | CASSPGQAGSPLHF
TRBJ2-6 | TRBV28 | CASSLSRGTGANVLTF
TRBJ1-2 | TRBV25-1 | CASSTPGVGGYTF
TRBJ2-2 | TRBV15 | CATSRAPGTGDTGELFF
TRBJ2-1 | TRBV10-3 | CAISEPGLPSSSYNEQFF
TRBJ2-7 | TRBV11-2 | CASSSRQGSDEQYF
TRBJ2-7 | TRBV11-3 | CASREGRVRYEQYF
TRBJ2-1 | TRBV2 | CASSNEGTPQYNEQFF
TRBJ2-2 | TRBV2 | CASSLDRGHIGELFF
TRBJ2-3 | TRBV15 | CATMTGGTDTQYF
TRBJ1-1 | TRBV27 | CASSESDDLRNTEAFF